The 13 T cell receptor beta chains given below trace back to one sample, sequenced in a study of T cells in localized non-small cell lung cancer. Profiled with immunoSEQ multiplex PCR; TCRdb holds only in-frame clones, not every one. This sample has tens of thousands of clones, with about four fifths found just once. The starting material was peripheral blood mononuclear cells, obtained before any cancer treatment. The source of these receptors is a man aged 40 to 69 with stage III lung adenocarcinoma.

This chain connects TRBV19 to TRBJ1-1; D unclear. Germline lookup yields CDR1 LNHDA and CDR2 SQIVND (reference sequence). The CDR3 contains 15 residues. The V end lost 3 bases, the J end lost 1 base, and 12 bases lay between the germline ends. The CDR3 DNA reads as TGTGCCAGTAGTATTACGAGTCGGGGGAACACTGAAGCTTTCTTT. Translation: CASSITSRGNTEAFF. Complete variable domain (other parts from reference TRBV19 and TRBJ1-1): DGGITQSPKYLFRKEGQNVTLSCEQNLNHDAMYWYRQDPGQGLRLIYYSQIVNDFQKGDIAEGYSVSREKKESFPLTVTSAQKNPTAFYLCASSITSRGNTEAFFGQGTRLTVV.

This chain joins TRBV27 and TRBJ2-3; D is unresolved. Trimming removed 6 bases from V and 0 bases from J, with 4 bases in between. The germline V gene encodes CDR1 MNHEY and CDR2 SMNVEV (reference sequence). The CDR3 runs 12 residues. The CDR3 protein is CASSPSTDTQYF. The DNA of the CDR3 is TGTGCCAGCAGCCCTAGCACAGATACGCAGTATTTT.

Worth noting for this clone: The same CDR3 can be traced to other DNA sequences in this sample. The chain joins TRBV5-1 to TRBJ2-5; 8 bases line up with TRBD1. Looked up from germline, CDR1 is SGHRS and CDR2 is YFSETQ. CDR3 size: 15 residues. V trimming: 2 bases; J trimming: 1 base; junction bases outside the gene matches: 4. CDR3 nucleotide sequence: TGCGCCAGCAGCTTAGCAGGGGGCAGCCAAGAGACCCAGTACTTC. This gives the protein CASSLAGGSQETQYF.

This chain joins TRBV2 and TRBJ2-3; 10 nucleotides agree with TRBD2. J was trimmed by 4 bases and V by 7 bases; bases with no gene match: 8. From germline, CDR1 is SNHLY and CDR2 FYNNEI. CDR3 length equals 15 residues. DNA for the CDR3: TGTGCCAGCATCAAGCGGGGGGGCGGGTCAGATACGCAGTATTTT. Translation: CASIKRGGGSDTQYF. Full variable domain (outside the CDR3, taken from reference TRBV2 and TRBJ2-3): EPEVTQTPSHQVTQMGQEVILRCVPISNHLYFYWYRQILGQKVEFLVSFYNNEISEKSEIFDDQFSVERPDGSNFTLKIRSTKLEDSAMYFCASIKRGGGSDTQYFGPGTRLTVL.

This chain uses TRBV29-1 with TRBJ2-5; a weak D match, TRBD2 (6 bases). The CDR3 is 15 amino acids. Germline V lookup: CDR1 SQVTM, CDR2 ANQGSEA. The germline V and J ends were trimmed by 4 bases and 2 bases, with 17 bases remaining between them. In DNA, the CDR3 is TGCAGCGTTGTCTTAACCGGGGGATTACAAGAGACCCAGTACTTC. Translating gives CSVVLTGGLQETQYF.

The gene calls are TRBV19 and TRBJ2-7, with 12 bases matching TRBD1. The CDR3 totals 13 residues. The V gene's germline CDR1 is LNHDA and CDR2 SQIVND (reference sequence). V shed 10 bases and J 2 bases; nucleotides not matched to a gene: 3. The CDR3 region has the DNA TGTGCCACCGGGACAGGGGGCACCTACGAGCAGTACTTC. Translating gives CATGTGGTYEQYF.

The chain is built from TRBV9 and TRBJ2-7; D is tentatively TRBD1 or TRBD2 (6 bases each). The germline V gene has CDR1 SGDLS and CDR2 YYNGEE. V shed 0 bases and J shed 5 bases, with 9 bases lying between them. The CDR3 spans 13 residues. The CDR3 DNA sequence: TGTGCCAGCAGCGTAGGGGGGGCAAACGAGCAGTACTTC. Its protein product is CASSVGGANEQYF.

The gene calls are TRBV9 and TRBJ1-3; D remains ambiguous. Between the trimmed V and J ends, which lost 2 bases and 2 bases, there was a span of 14 bases. The germline gives CDR1 SGDLS, CDR2 YYNGEE. The CDR3 is 16 residues long. The CDR3 protein is CASSVSYRGPGNTIYF. CDR3 in DNA: TGTGCCAGCAGCGTTTCATACCGAGGCCCTGGAAACACCATATATTTT. Variable domain in full (rest from reference TRBV9 and TRBJ1-3): DSGVTQTPKHLITATGQRVTLRCSPRSGDLSVYWYQQSLDQGLQFLIQYYNGEERAKGNILERFSAQQFPDLHSELNLSSLELGDSALYFCASSVSYRGPGNTIYFGEGSWLTVV.

The rearrangement links TRBV27 to TRBJ1-6; 7 bases fit TRBD1. V lost 6 bases to trimming and J lost 8 bases; unmatched junction nucleotides: 7. In germline, CDR1 is MNHEY, CDR2 SMNVEV (reference sequence). The CDR3 sequence is 14 residues long. CDR3 residues: CASSFRQGDSPLHF. CDR3 DNA sequence: TGTGCCAGCAGCTTCCGACAGGGCGATTCACCCCTCCACTTT.

V and J are TRBV10-3 and TRBJ2-4; D uncertain. CDR1 is ENHRY and CDR2 is SYGVKD in the germline V gene. This CDR3 is built from 12 residues. V lost 1 base and J lost 9, with 7 bases in between. DNA of the CDR3: TGTGCCATCAGTGAGTTAGGTATCATTCAGTACTTC. Its protein is CAISELGIIQYF.

The sample holds a few counts of this clone. The chain recombines TRBV6-1 with TRBJ2-1, with 11 bases lining up with TRBD2. CDR3 size: 16 residues. Germline CDR1 and CDR2: MNHNS and SASEGT. The V and J ends lost 0 bases and 2 bases, in that order; junction bases with no gene match: 0. CDR3 coding DNA: TGTGCCAGCAGTGAAGCTAGCGGGGGGGCCTACAATGAGCAGTTCTTC. Translation: CASSEASGGAYNEQFF.

The CDR3 DNA follows: TGTGCCAGCAGTGAATTTAGGACACAAGGTGAAAAACTGTTTTTT. Protein: CASSEFRTQGEKLFF. V is TRBV25-1 and J is TRBJ1-4; a weak D match, TRBD1 (5 bases). The CDR3 extends over 15 amino acids. Trimming removed 1 base from V and 7 bases from J, with 13 bases in between. CDR1 is MGHDK and CDR2 is SYGVNS in the germline V gene.

This chain joins TRBV10-2 and TRBJ2-7; TRBD1 matches at 7 bases. V shed 0 bases, J shed 2 bases, and the junction held 4 bases outside the gene matches. There are 15 residues in the CDR3. Germline V gene data show CDR1 as WSHSY and CDR2 as SAAADI. In nucleotides, the CDR3 is TGCGCCAGCAGTGAGTCTCCACAGGGGACCTACGAGCAGTACTTC. Translated, it gives CASSESPQGTYEQYF.